Below, one TCR beta chain is given with its context. The record originates from a study of shared T cell receptors in the human thymus. V lost 1 base and J lost 0, with 11 bases in between. CDR1 SQVTM and CDR2 ANQGSEA come from the germline V gene. The CDR3 is 15 amino acids. Here immunoSEQ multiplex PCR was the method, and the copy in TCRdb shows in-frame clones only, minus some. The repertoire has hundreds of thousands of clones, roughly 90% of them found once; the top ten carry 0.0095% to 0.013%. This same sample was also taken into another study, of human thymus T cells.

The origin of this receptor is a boy in the first two years of life with a congenital heart defect. This chain uses TRBV29-1 with TRBJ2-3; no definite D call. The material sequenced was thymocytes. Written as DNA, the CDR3 is TGCAGCGTTGAAGGAGGCCAGCCCAGCACAGATACGCAGTATTTT. This codes for CSVEGGQPSTDTQYF.